Listed here are 5 T cell receptor beta chains from one sample, sequenced in a study of siplizumab effects on memory and regulatory T cells. Here immunoSEQ multiplex PCR was the method, and the copy in TCRdb shows in-frame clones only, minus some. Of 65,000 to 85,000 clones in the sample, 93% were seen once. Sequencing used CD8+ T cells sorted from blood. These receptors were obtained from a human donor in good health.

V and J are TRBV10-3 and TRBJ1-1, with 7 bases lining up with TRBD1. CDR1 and CDR2 from the germline V gene are ENHRY and SYGVKD. This CDR3 spans 14 amino acids. The junction had 14 bases not matched to a gene; V was cut back by 9 bases and J by 7 bases. CDR3 region: CAIWGGGEMVEAFF. The DNA of the CDR3 is TGTGCCATTTGGGGAGGGGGCGAGATGGTTGAAGCTTTCTTT.

The chain recombines TRBV6-1 with TRBJ2-7, with D uncertain. With 8 bases removed from V and 3 bases from J, the gap between germline ends came to 5 bases. The germline gives CDR1 MNHNS, CDR2 SASEGT. The CDR3 extends over 10 amino acids. CDR3 in amino acids: CASLDYEQYF. In nucleotides, the CDR3 is TGTGCCAGCTTGGACTACGAGCAGTACTTC.

The chain uses TRBV11-2 and TRBJ2-7; TRBD2 aligns across 7 bases. CDR1 is SGHAT, CDR2 FQNNGV, per germline. The CDR3 consists of 15 residues. V shed 0 bases and J 0 bases; nucleotides not matched to a gene: 2. CDR3 loop: CASSLEAGSSYEQYF. CDR3 DNA sequence: TGTGCCAGCAGCTTAGAAGCGGGGAGCTCCTACGAGCAGTACTTC.

The CDR3, as DNA: TGTGCCAGCAGCGGGGACTCTGGAAACACCATATATTTT. Protein sequence: CASSGDSGNTIYF. The chain has TRBV9 and TRBJ1-3; D is unclear. This CDR3 contains 13 residues. Germline lookup yields CDR1 SGDLS and CDR2 YYNGEE. The ends were cut back, 3 bases at V and 0 bases at J, with 4 bases in the middle. The variable domain in full, with the rest retrieved from reference TRBV9 and TRBJ1-3, is DSGVTQTPKHLITATGQRVTLRCSPRSGDLSVYWYQQSLDQGLQFLIQYYNGEERAKGNILERFSAQQFPDLHSELNLSSLELGDSALYFCASSGDSGNTIYFGEGSWLTVV.

The CDR3 is CASSASTSGGRVELFF. CDR3 nucleotide sequence: TGTGCCAGTAGTGCTTCGACTAGCGGGGGCCGTGTGGAGCTGTTTTTT. The chain joins TRBV19 to TRBJ2-2; 12 nucleotides agree with TRBD2. The CDR3 is 16 amino acids. CDR1 is LNHDA, CDR2 SQIVND, per germline (reference sequence). Trimming removed 5 bases from V and 10 bases from J; junction bases left unmatched: 11. The whole variable domain, filled in from reference TRBV19 and TRBJ2-2, reads DGGITQSPKYLFRKEGQNVTLSCEQNLNHDAMYWYRQDPGQGLRLIYYSQIVNDFQKGDIAEGYSVSREKKESFPLTVTSAQKNPTAFYLCASSASTSGGRVELFFGEGSRLTVL.